This TCR beta chain originates from a study of blood T cells in healthy people across ages. Overall study results and limits: Diversity was estimated from one million T cells, and these estimates were considered underestimates.

In its sample, this clonotype was seen once. Its matching antigen is unknown. The germline V gene encodes CDR1 SGHRS and CDR2 YFSETQ. CDR3 length: 16 residues. A J-beta primer mix and a sample-barcoded 5' primer were used in a second PCR of roughly 6 to 11 cycles. TCRdb itself ran the 5' RACE reads through MiXCR, one entry per CDR3 protein. The sample records 450,000 to 700,000 distinct CDR3 sequences, 25% to 30% being singletons. Sequenced sample: blood. This sequence was found in a woman in her 70s in good health. The J gene is TRBJ2-5, the V gene TRBV5-1, with D possibly TRBD2 on 6 matching bases. The DNA end is more similar to TRBJ2-1, so the J call may be wrong. The CDR3 DNA sequence: TGCGCCAGCAGCCCACTGGGACTGCCGAAAGGGGATGAGCAGTTCTTC. This sequence encodes CASSPLGLPKGDEQFF.